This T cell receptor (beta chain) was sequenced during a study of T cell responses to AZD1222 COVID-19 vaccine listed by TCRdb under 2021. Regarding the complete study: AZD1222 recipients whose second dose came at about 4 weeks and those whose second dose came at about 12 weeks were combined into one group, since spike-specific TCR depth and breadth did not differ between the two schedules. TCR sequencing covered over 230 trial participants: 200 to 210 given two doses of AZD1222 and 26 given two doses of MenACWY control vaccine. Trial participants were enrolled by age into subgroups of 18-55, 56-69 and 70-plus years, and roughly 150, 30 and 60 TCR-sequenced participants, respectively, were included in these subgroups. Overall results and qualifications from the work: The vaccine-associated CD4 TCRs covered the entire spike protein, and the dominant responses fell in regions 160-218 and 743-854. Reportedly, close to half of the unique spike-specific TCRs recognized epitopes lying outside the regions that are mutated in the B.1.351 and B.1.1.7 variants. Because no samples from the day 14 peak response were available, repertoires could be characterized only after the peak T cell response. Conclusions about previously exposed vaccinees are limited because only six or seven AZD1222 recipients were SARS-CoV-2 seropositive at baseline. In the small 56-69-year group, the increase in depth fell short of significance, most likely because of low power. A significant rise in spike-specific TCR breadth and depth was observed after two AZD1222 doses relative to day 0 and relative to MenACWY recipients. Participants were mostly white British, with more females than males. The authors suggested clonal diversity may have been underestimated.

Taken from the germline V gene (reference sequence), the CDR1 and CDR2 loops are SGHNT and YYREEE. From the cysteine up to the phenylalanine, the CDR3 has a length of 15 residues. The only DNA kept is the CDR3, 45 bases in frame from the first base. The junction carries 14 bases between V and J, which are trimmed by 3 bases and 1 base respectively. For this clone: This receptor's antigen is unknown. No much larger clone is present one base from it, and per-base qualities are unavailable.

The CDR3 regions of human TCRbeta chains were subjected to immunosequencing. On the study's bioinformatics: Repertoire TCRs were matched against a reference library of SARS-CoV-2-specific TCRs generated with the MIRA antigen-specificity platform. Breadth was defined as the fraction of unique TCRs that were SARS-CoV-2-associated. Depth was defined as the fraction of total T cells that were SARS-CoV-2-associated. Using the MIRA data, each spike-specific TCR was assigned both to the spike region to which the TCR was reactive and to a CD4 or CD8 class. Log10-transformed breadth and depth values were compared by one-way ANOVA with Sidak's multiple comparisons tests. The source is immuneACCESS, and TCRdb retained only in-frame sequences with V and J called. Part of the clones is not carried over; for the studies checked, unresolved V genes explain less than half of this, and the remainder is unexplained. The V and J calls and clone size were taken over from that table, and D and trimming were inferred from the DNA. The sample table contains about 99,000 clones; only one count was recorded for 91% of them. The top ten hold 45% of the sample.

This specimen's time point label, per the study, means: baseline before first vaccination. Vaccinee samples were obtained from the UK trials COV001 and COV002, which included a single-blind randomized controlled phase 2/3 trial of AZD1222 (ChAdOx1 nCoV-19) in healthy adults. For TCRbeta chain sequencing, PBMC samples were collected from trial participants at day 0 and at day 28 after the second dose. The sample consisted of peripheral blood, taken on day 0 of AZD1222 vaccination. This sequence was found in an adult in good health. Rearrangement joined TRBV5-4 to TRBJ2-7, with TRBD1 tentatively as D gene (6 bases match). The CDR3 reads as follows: CASSSTGYGSYEQYF. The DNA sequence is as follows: TGTGCCAGCAGCTCTACAGGGTATGGGTCCTACGAGCAGTACTTC. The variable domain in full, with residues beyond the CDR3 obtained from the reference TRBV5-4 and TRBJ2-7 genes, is ETGVTQSPTHLIKTRGQQVTLRCSSQSGHNTVSWYQQALGQGPQFIFQYYREEENGRGNFPPRFSGLQFPNYSSELNVNALELDDSALYLCASSSTGYGSYEQYFGPGTRLTVT.